This TCR beta chain was profiled in a study of T cell repertoires in cytomegalovirus infection. Each CDR3 protein gets one entry after TCRdb re-called the reads with MiXCR. The repertoire has approximately 630,000 distinct CDR3 sequences, about 24% of them found once; the top ten carry roughly 8%. Germline V gives CDR1 SGHDT, CDR2 YYEEEE. The CDR3 contains 12 residues. V shed 0 bases and J shed 10 bases, with 11 bases lying between them. The V call is TRBV5-6, the J call TRBJ2-7; D remains unclear. This receptor was identified in a human donor in good health (CMV status not recorded). Some clones in this sample may be carry-over from other donors' samples. The sequenced sample was CD8+ T cells from PBMCs. CDR3 DNA: TGTGCCAGCAGCTTGGGGACGGCAAATCAGTACTTC. Its protein is CASSLGTANQYF. The full variable domain, rest sourced from reference TRBV5-6 and TRBJ2-7, is DAGVTQSPTHLIKTRGQQVTLRCSPKSGHDTVSWYQQALGQGPQFIFQYYEEEERQRGNFPDRFSGHQFPNYSSELNVNALLLGDSALYLCASSLGTANQYFGPGTRLTVT.